Shown below are 18 T cell receptor beta chains from a single sample sequenced in a study of T cell responses to AZD1222 COVID-19 vaccine. Sequencing was performed with immunoSEQ multiplex PCR; in TCRdb, only in-frame clones are kept and a portion is missing. This table has around 120,000 clones, around nine tenths appearing once. The starting material was peripheral blood, obtained on day 0 of AZD1222 vaccination. Receptors were obtained from an adult in good health.

In regard to this clone: The germline gene is not matched at one end of the junction; a read error may be the cause. The sample has other DNA sequences that encode this CDR3 too. The J gene is TRBJ1-2, the V gene TRBV15, with D perhaps matching TRBD1 (6 bases). Germline-derived CDR1 and CDR2 are LNHNV and YYDKDF (reference sequence). This CDR3 has 16 residues. CDR3 in amino acids: CATSRDTTGRSYGYTF. The CDR3 DNA follows: TGCGCCACCAGCAGAGATACAACAGGGAGGAGCTATGGCTACACCTTC.

The rearrangement joins TRBV2 to TRBJ1-4; 9 positions match TRBD1. CDR3 length: 15 amino acids. Germline trimming cut 7 bases from V and 4 bases from J; bases unmatched to any gene: 7. CDR1 is SNHLY and CDR2 is FYNNEI in the germline V gene. The CDR3 reads CASNIWTGDNEKLFF. The CDR3 DNA reads as TGTGCCAGCAATATATGGACAGGGGATAATGAAAAACTGTTTTTT.

The J gene is TRBJ1-2, the V gene TRBV5-6, with TRBD1 matching 10 bases. This CDR3 contains 17 residues. Trimming removed 1 base from V and 5 bases from J; junction bases left unmatched: 11. Germline V gene data show CDR1 as SGHDT and CDR2 as YYEEEE. The CDR3 sequence: CASSLPRDRGSHYGYTF. CDR3 in DNA: TGTGCCAGCAGCTTGCCCCGGGACAGGGGCTCCCATTATGGCTACACCTTC.

This rearrangement joins TRBV19 to TRBJ1-4, with D possibly matching TRBD1 (6 bases). CDR3 length: 15 amino acids. Trimming took 5 bases from V and 5 from J, leaving 15 bases between them. Germline assignment: CDR1 LNHDA and CDR2 SQIVND (reference sequence). In DNA, the CDR3 is TGTGCCAGTAGTCGGACAGCCCGCGAGAATGAAAAACTGTTTTTT. This translates into CASSRTARENEKLFF.

This chain joins TRBV5-4 and TRBJ2-2; D may be TRBD1 or TRBD2 (5 bases each). V was trimmed by 3 bases and J by 6 bases, leaving 18 bases between them. The CDR3 consists of 16 residues. Germline assignment: CDR1 SGHNT and CDR2 YYREEE (reference sequence). The CDR3 DNA reads as TGTGCCAGCAGCTCATCCGGGACCGGCGGGCCCGGGGAGCTGTTTTTT. Protein product: CASSSSGTGGPGELFF.

The chain combines TRBV18 with TRBJ1-1; D unresolved. CDR3 length: 13 amino acids. Trimming removed 3 bases from V and 10 bases from J, with 15 bases in between. Germline V gives CDR1 KGHSH, CDR2 LQKENI. CDR3 amino acids: CASSPGREGRAFF. In DNA, the CDR3 is TGTGCCAGCTCACCGGGGAGAGAAGGGCGAGCTTTCTTT.

This rearrangement joins TRBV7-8 to TRBJ2-5; D may correspond to TRBD1 or TRBD2 (6 bases each). The V and J ends lost 1 base and 4 bases respectively, with 10 bases between them. Per germline, CDR1 SGHVS and CDR2 FQNEAQ. This CDR3 has 14 residues. CDR3 sequence (DNA): TGTGCCAGCAGCTTAGTTGGGGGGCGAGAGACCCAGTACTTC. Translation: CASSLVGGRETQYF.

CDR3 loop: CASSSPGSNYNEQFF. The CDR3 region has the DNA TGTGCCAGCAGCTCCCCCGGGAGCAACTACAATGAGCAGTTCTTC. The V and J genes are TRBV11-2 and TRBJ2-1, with a weak D call TRBD2 (6 bases). The germline V gene has CDR1 SGHAT and CDR2 FQNNGV. Trimming stripped 4 bases from V and 3 bases from J, with 13 bases between. The CDR3 has 15 residues. The full variable domain, completed using reference TRBV11-2 and TRBJ2-1, is EAGVAQSPRYKIIEKRQSVAFWCNPISGHATLYWYQQILGQGPKLLIQFQNNGVVDDSQLPKDRFSAERLKGVDSTLKIQPAKLEDSAVYLCASSSPGSNYNEQFFGPGTRLTVL.

A single count supports this clone. J is TRBJ1-6 and V is TRBV6-5; no reliable D call. Deletions cut 0 bases from V and 10 bases from J, with 13 bases between. Germline V gives CDR1 MNHEY, CDR2 SVGAGI. This CDR3 is 15 amino acids long. Here the CDR3 reads CASSYSGPWASPLHF. The CDR3 nucleotides are TGTGCCAGCAGTTACTCTGGTCCTTGGGCGTCACCCCTCCACTTT.

V usage is TRBV25-1 and J usage is TRBJ2-3; D is ambiguous. The CDR3 runs 12 residues. V lost 7 bases to trimming and J lost 4 bases, with 9 bases between them. Germline CDR1 MGHDK, CDR2 SYGVNS. The CDR3 DNA is TGTGCCAGCACCTCAGCTGCAGATACGCAGTATTTT. It is translated as CASTSAADTQYF. The full variable domain, its missing parts supplied by reference TRBV25-1 and TRBJ2-3, is EADIYQTPRYLVIGTGKKITLECSQTMGHDKMYWYQQDPGMELHLIHYSYGVNSTEKGDLSSESTVSRIRTEHFPLTLESARPSHTSQYLCASTSAADTQYFGPGTRLTVL.

The genes are TRBV6-1 and TRBJ2-7, with TRBD1 matching 9 bases. Germline-derived CDR1 and CDR2 are MNHNS and SASEGT. This CDR3 is built from 15 residues. V shed 2 bases and J 3 bases; nucleotides not matched to a gene: 5. This CDR3 reads CASSESGQGSYEQYF. The CDR3 DNA sequence: TGTGCCAGCAGTGAATCGGGACAGGGTAGCTACGAGCAGTACTTC.

V and J are TRBV19 and TRBJ2-5, with D maybe TRBD1 (5 bases). The CDR3 has 12 residues. Germline CDR1 LNHDA, CDR2 SQIVND (reference sequence). Trimming stripped 6 bases from V and 5 bases from J, with 10 bases between. CDR3 loop: CASRGVMETQYF. In DNA form, the CDR3 reads TGTGCCAGTAGAGGGGTAATGGAGACCCAGTACTTC.

The chain links TRBV19 to TRBJ1-1; D is perhaps TRBD1 (6 bases). Germline V gene data show CDR1 as LNHDA and CDR2 as SQIVND (reference sequence). The CDR3 is made up of 13 amino acids. V was shortened by 4 bases and J by 2 bases, with 8 bases between the two germline ends. The CDR3 loop is CASSKGHNTEAFF. The CDR3 region has the DNA TGTGCCAGTAGTAAGGGACACAACACTGAAGCTTTCTTT.

The genes are TRBV6-1 and TRBJ1-1; D is undetermined. The CDR3 covers 13 residues. Per germline, CDR1 MNHNS and CDR2 SASEGT. V lost 3 bases and J 1 base, leaving 6 bases between the germline ends. CDR3 DNA: TGTGCCAGCAGTGACAGCCGGAACACTGAAGCTTTCTTT. It specifies CASSDSRNTEAFF.

This sequence joins TRBV29-1 and TRBJ1-1; D is unclear. Germline lookup yields CDR1 SQVTM and CDR2 ANQGSEA. The CDR3 length is 13 residues. Trimming removed 1 base at V and 3 bases at J, with 9 bases between. The CDR3 region has the DNA TGCAGCGTTGAAGTTTGGTGGGACACTGAAGCTTTCTTT. As protein: CSVEVWWDTEAFF.

This rearrangement joins TRBV2 to TRBJ1-4; 9 bases are a match to TRBD1. CDR1 SNHLY and CDR2 FYNNEI come from the germline V gene. The CDR3 covers 14 residues. V was pared by 5 bases and J by 8 bases, with 6 bases of the junction left unmatched. Written as DNA, the CDR3 is TGTGCCAGCAGTATACAGGGGGCGGAAGAAAAACTGTTTTTT. This codes for CASSIQGAEEKLFF.

The chain couples TRBV21-1 to TRBJ1-1. TRBV21-1 is assigned pseudogene status. CDR3 length equals 16 residues. The CDR3 DNA follows: TGTGCCAGCAGCAAAGCGGGAACCTTAGTGAACACTGAAGCTTTCTTT. It codes for CASSKAGTLVNTEAFF.

V usage is TRBV3-1 (or the pseudogene TRBV3-2) and J usage is TRBJ1-2; 7 bases are a match to TRBD1. The CDR3 sequence is 18 residues long. Germline CDR1 reads LGHDT; CDR2 reads YNNKEL (reference sequence). The V and J ends lost 6 bases and 3 bases, in that order; junction bases with no gene match: 19. This CDR3 is CASSHNGAVLRGDYGYTF. CDR3 nucleotide sequence: TGTGCCAGCAGTCACAATGGAGCGGTCCTCAGGGGGGACTATGGCTACACCTTC.